The source of this T cell receptor (beta chain) is a study of OX40 agonist ivuxolimab in advanced cancers. Study-wide background: Hepatocellular carcinoma, melanoma, renal cell or head and neck cancer was diagnosed in the dose-escalation patients. Study-wide results and caveats: CD4+ T cells averaged fewer expanded clones than CD8+ T cells. A proportion of nonresponders additionally exhibited low normalized T-cell clonal expansion. Antigen targets of the expanded peripheral T cells went undetermined.

Germline loops: CDR1 SGHTS, CDR2 YDEGEE. The CDR3 loop spans 16 amino acids. Trimming took 5 bases from V and 2 from J; bases not matched to a gene: 10. Method: immunoSEQ multiplex PCR; TCRdb's copy keeps in-frame clones and lacks some. The sample lists more than 65,000 clones; approximately 93% were seen once. Concerning this clone: Antigen specificity is unknown.

This receptor was identified in an adult with an advanced solid tumor such as melanoma, head and neck, liver or kidney cancer. This material consisted of CD4+ or CD8+ T cells sorted from blood, taken in a trial of the OX40 agonist ivuxolimab. The chain recombines TRBV5-8 with TRBJ2-1; 7 bases are shared with TRBD1. The CDR3 spells CASRARTGPTYNEQFF. CDR3 nucleotides: TGTGCCAGCAGGGCGCGGACAGGCCCAACCTACAATGAGCAGTTCTTC. Combining the CDR3 with reference TRBV5-8 and TRBJ2-1 gives the whole variable domain EAGVTQSPTHLIKTRGQQATLRCSPISGHTSVYWYQQALGLGLQFLLWYDEGEERNRGNFPPRFSGRQFPNYSSELNVNALELEDSALYLCASRARTGPTYNEQFFGPGTRLTVL.